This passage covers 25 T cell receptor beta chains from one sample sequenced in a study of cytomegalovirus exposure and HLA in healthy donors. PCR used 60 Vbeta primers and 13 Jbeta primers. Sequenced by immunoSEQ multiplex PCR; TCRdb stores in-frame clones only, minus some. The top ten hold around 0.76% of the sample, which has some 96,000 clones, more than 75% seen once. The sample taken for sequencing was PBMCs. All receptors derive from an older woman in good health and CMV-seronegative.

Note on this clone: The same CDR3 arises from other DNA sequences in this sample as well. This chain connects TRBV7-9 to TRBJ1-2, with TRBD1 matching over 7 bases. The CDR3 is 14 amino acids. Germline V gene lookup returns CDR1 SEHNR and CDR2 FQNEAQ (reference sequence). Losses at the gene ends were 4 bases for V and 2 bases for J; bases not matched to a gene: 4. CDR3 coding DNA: TGTGCCAGCAGCTCGACAGGGACCAACTATGGCTACACCTTC. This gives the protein CASSSTGTNYGYTF.

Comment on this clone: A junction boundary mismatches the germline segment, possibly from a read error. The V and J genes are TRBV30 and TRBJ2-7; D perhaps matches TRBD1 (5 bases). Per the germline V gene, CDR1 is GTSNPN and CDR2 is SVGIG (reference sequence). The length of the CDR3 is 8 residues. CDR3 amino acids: CAWRDIKF. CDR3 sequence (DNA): TGTGCCTGGAGGGACATAAAGTTC.

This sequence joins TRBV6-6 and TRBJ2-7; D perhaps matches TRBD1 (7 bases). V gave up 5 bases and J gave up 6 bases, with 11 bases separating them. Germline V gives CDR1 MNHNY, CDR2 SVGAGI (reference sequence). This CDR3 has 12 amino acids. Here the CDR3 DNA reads TGTGCCAGCAGTACGCAGGGGGGCGAGCAGTACTTC. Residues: CASSTQGGEQYF.

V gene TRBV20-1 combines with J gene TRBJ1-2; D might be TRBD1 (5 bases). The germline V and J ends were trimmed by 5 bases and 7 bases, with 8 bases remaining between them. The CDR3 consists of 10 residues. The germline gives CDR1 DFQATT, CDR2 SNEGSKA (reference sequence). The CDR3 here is CSAGQPGYTF. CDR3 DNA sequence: TGCAGTGCTGGACAACCTGGCTACACCTTC.

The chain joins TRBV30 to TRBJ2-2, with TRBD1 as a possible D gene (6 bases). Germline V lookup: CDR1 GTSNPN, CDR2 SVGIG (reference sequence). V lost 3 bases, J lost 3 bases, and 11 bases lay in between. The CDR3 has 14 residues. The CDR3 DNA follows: TGTGCCTGGAGATCCGGGACACACACCGGGGAGCTGTTTTTT. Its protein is CAWRSGTHTGELFF.

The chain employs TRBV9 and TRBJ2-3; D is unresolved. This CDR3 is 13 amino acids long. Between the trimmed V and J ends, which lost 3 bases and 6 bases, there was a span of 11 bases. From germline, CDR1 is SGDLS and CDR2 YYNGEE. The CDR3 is CASSAYPPDTQYF. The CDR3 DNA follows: TGTGCCAGCAGCGCCTACCCCCCCGATACGCAGTATTTT.

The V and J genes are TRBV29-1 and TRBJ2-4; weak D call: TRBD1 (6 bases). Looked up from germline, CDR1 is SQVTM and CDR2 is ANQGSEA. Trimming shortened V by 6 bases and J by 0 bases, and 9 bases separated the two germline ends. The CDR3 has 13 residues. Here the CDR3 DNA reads TGCAGCGTGGGGACATTAGCCAAAAACATTCAGTACTTC. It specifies CSVGTLAKNIQYF. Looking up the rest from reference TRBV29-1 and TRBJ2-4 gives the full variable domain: SAVISQKPSRDICQRGTSLTIQCQVDSQVTMMFWYRQQPGQSLTLIATANQGSEATYESGFVIDKFPISRPNLTFSTLTVSNMSPEDSSIYLCSVGTLAKNIQYFGAGTRLSVL.

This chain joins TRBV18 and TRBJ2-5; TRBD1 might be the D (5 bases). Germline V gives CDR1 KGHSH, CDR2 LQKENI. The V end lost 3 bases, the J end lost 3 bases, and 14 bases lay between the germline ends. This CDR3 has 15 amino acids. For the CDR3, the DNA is TGTGCCAGCTCACCCCGTGGGGCAGGCGAAGAGACCCAGTACTTC. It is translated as CASSPRGAGEETQYF.

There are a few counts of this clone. The CDR3 here is CASNESGTNYEQYF. The CDR3 bases are TGTGCCAGCAACGAATCCGGGACAAATTACGAGCAGTACTTC. V gene TRBV21-1 combines with J gene TRBJ2-7; TRBD1 was called by the table and not checked on the DNA. TRBV21-1 is a known pseudogene. The CDR3 sequence is 14 residues long.

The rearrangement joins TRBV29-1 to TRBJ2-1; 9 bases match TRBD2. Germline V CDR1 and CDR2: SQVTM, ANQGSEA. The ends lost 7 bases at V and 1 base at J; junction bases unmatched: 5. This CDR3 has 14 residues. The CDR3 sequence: CSASGESSYNEQFF. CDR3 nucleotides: TGCAGCGCTAGCGGGGAGTCATCCTACAATGAGCAGTTCTTC.

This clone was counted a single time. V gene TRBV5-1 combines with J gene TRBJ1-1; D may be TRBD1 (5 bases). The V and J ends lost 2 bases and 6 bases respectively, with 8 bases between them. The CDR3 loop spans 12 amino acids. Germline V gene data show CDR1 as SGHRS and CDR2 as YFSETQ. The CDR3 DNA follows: TGCGCCAGCAGCTTCGAAGGGGCTGAAGCTTTCTTT. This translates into CASSFEGAEAFF.

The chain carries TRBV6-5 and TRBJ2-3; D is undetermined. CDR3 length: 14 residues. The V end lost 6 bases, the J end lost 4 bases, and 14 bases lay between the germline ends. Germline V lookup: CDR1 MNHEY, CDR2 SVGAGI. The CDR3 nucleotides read TGTGCCAGCAGCCTTCGACCAGGCTCAGATACGCAGTATTTT. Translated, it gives CASSLRPGSDTQYF.

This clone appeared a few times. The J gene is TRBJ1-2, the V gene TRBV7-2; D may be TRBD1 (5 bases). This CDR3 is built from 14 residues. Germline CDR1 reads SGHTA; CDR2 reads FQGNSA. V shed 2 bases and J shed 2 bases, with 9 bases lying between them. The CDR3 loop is CASSLRRGNYGYTF. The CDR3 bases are TGTGCCAGCAGCTTAAGGCGGGGGAACTATGGCTACACCTTC.

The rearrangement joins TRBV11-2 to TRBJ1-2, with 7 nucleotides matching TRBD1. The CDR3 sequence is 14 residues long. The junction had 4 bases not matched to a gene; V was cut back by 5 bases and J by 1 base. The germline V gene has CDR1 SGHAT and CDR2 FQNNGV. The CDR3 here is CASSIGQVNYGYTF. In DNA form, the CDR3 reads TGTGCCAGCAGCATCGGACAGGTTAACTATGGCTACACCTTC.

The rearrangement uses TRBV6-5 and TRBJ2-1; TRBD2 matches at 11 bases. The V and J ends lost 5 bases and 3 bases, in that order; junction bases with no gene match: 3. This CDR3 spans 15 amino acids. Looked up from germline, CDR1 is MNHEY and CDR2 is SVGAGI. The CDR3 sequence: CASSKGLADYNEQFF. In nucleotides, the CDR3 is TGTGCCAGCAGTAAGGGACTAGCGGACTACAATGAGCAGTTCTTC.

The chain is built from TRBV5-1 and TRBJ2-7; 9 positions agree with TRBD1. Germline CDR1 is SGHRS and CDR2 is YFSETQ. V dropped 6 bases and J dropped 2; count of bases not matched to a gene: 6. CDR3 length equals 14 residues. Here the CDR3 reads CASTLGTGTYEQYF. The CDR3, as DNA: TGCGCCAGCACCCTGGGGACAGGGACCTACGAGCAGTACTTC.

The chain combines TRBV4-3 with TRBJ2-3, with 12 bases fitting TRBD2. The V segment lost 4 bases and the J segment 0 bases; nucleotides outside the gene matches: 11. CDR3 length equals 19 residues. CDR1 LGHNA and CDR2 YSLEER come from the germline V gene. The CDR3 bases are TGCGCCAGCAGCCCTGGGTGGCCTAGCGGGGGGGCTAGCACAGATACGCAGTATTTT. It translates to CASSPGWPSGGASTDTQYF.

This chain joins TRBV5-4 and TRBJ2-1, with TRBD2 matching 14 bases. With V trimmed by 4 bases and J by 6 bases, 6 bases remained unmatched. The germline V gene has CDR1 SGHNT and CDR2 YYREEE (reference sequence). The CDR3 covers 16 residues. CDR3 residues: CASSGGLAGAGNEQFF. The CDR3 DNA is TGTGCCAGCAGCGGGGGACTAGCGGGAGCTGGCAATGAGCAGTTCTTC. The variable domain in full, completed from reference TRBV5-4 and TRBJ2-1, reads ETGVTQSPTHLIKTRGQQVTLRCSSQSGHNTVSWYQQALGQGPQFIFQYYREEENGRGNFPPRFSGLQFPNYSSELNVNALELDDSALYLCASSGGLAGAGNEQFFGPGTRLTVL.

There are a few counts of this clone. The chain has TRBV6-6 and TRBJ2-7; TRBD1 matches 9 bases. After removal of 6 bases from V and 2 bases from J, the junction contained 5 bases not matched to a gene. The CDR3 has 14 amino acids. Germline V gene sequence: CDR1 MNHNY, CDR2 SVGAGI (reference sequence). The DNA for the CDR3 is TGTGCCAGCAGGGCGGGACAGGGTACCTACGAGCAGTACTTC. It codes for CASRAGQGTYEQYF.

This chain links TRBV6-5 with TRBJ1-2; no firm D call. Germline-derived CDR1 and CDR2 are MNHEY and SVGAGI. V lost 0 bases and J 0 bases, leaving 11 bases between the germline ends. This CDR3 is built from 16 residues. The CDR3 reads CASSYSRGNSNYGYTF. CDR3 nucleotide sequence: TGTGCCAGCAGTTACTCGAGAGGGAATTCTAACTATGGCTACACCTTC.

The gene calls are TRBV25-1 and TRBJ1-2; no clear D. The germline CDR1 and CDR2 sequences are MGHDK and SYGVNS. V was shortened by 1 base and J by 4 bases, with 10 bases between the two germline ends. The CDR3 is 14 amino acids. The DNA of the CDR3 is TGTGCCAGCAGTGAATCAGAATCCAGCTATGGCTACACCTTC. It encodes CASSESESSYGYTF.

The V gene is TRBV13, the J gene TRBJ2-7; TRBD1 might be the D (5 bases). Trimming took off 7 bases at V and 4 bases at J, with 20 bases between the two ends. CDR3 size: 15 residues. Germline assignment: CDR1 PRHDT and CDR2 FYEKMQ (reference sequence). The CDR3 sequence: CASTRSPGWRYEQYF. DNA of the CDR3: TGTGCCAGCACTCGTTCTCCAGGGTGGCGGTACGAGCAGTACTTC.

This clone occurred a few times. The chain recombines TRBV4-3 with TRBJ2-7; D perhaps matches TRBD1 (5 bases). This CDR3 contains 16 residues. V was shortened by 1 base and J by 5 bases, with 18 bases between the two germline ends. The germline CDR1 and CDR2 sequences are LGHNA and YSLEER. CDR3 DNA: TGCGCCAGCAGCCAAGGGGTATTAGGGGCCGGTAACGAGCAGTACTTC. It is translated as CASSQGVLGAGNEQYF.

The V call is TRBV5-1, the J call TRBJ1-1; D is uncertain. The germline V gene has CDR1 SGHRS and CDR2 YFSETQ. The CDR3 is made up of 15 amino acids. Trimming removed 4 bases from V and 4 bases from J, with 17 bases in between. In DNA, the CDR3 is TGCGCCAGCAGCCCTAAGTCCCTAGCAGGCACTGAAGCTTTCTTT. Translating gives CASSPKSLAGTEAFF. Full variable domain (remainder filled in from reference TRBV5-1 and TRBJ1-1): KAGVTQTPRYLIKTRGQQVTLSCSPISGHRSVSWYQQTPGQGLQFLFEYFSETQRNKGNFPGRFSGRQFSNSRSEMNVSTLELGDSALYLCASSPKSLAGTEAFFGQGTRLTVV.

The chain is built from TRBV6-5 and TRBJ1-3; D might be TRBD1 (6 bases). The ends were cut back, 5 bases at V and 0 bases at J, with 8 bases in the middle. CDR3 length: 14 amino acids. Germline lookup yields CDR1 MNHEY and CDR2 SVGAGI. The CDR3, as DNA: TGTGCCAGCAGTCAGGGGTTCTCTGGAAACACCATATATTTT. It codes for CASSQGFSGNTIYF.